This T cell receptor (beta chain) was sequenced in a study of T cell repertoires in cytomegalovirus infection. Findings of the study overall: There were HLA-C-restricted CMV-specific TCR beta clonotypes dominating the ex vivo response. Cumulative frequency (of public TCR beta family members) identified carriers of CMV plus the relevant HLA.

There are many counts of this clonotype. Its antigen is currently unknown. MiXCR, applied by TCRdb to the reads, yields one record per CDR3 protein. The data contain hundreds of thousands of distinct CDR3 sequences, roughly 20% of them seen just once; the ten biggest clones take up about 10%. The source of this sequence is a human donor in good health (CMV status not recorded). Some clones in this sample may be carry-over from other donors' samples. What was sequenced was PBMCs.

CDR3 residues: CASSEGLASTSGRFF. The CDR3 nucleotides are TGTGCCAGCAGTGAAGGGCTAGCCAGCACCTCCGGTCGGTTCTTC. The V call is TRBV6-1, the J call TRBJ2-1, with D maybe TRBD2 (5 bases). Germline V gene data show CDR1 as MNHNS and CDR2 as SASEGT. V was clipped by 1 base and J by 15 bases, with 22 bases between them. This CDR3 has 15 residues.